The 27 T cell receptor beta chains below all came from one sample that was sequenced in a study of T cell responses to AZD1222 COVID-19 vaccine. Clones were read by immunoSEQ multiplex PCR, and TCRdb kept only the in-frame ones, dropping some. The table shows around 150,000 clones, with roughly 90% occurring only once. The sequenced sample was peripheral blood, obtained 28 days after the second AZD1222 dose. The receptors were sampled from an adult who received the AZD1222 COVID-19 vaccine.

This chain joins TRBV7-2 and TRBJ2-1, with D possibly TRBD2 on 5 matching bases. The germline V gene has CDR1 SGHTA and CDR2 FQGNSA. The CDR3 length is 14 residues. Trimming took 2 bases from V and 4 from J, leaving 9 bases between them. CDR3 DNA: TGTGCCAGCAGCTTATTAGCGCCGTACAATGAGCAGTTCTTC. Protein product: CASSLLAPYNEQFF.

V gene TRBV5-1 combines with J gene TRBJ2-1; D is possibly TRBD2 (6 bases). Per the germline V gene, CDR1 is SGHRS and CDR2 is YFSETQ. With 0 bases removed from V and 2 bases from J, the gap between germline ends came to 9 bases. The CDR3 consists of 15 residues. CDR3 nucleotides: TGCGCCAGCAGCTTGGCCGGGGAGGCCTACAATGAGCAGTTCTTC. Translated: CASSLAGEAYNEQFF.

This chain connects TRBV5-4 to TRBJ2-1, with TRBD2 identical over 8 bases. This CDR3 spans 15 amino acids. From germline, CDR1 is SGHNT and CDR2 YYREEE (reference sequence). Trimming took 4 bases from V and 6 from J; bases not matched to a gene: 9. CDR3 DNA sequence: TGTGCCAGCAGCCCGGGGGAAGCGGGGGTCAATGAGCAGTTCTTC. Translated, it gives CASSPGEAGVNEQFF. The whole variable domain, filled in from reference TRBV5-4 and TRBJ2-1, reads ETGVTQSPTHLIKTRGQQVTLRCSSQSGHNTVSWYQQALGQGPQFIFQYYREEENGRGNFPPRFSGLQFPNYSSELNVNALELDDSALYLCASSPGEAGVNEQFFGPGTRLTVL.

This chain connects TRBV12-5 to TRBJ1-4; a weak D match, TRBD1 (6 bases). Trimming removed 0 bases from V and 5 bases from J, with 13 bases in between. Germline CDR1 reads LGHNT; CDR2 reads FRNRAP. This CDR3 contains 16 residues. The CDR3 reads CASGLVRDTSNEKLFF. CDR3 in DNA: TGTGCTAGTGGTTTGGTAAGGGACACTTCAAATGAAAAACTGTTTTTT.

Here the CDR3 DNA reads TGTGCCAGCAGCGAAACTCTAGCGGGAGGCACCGGGGAGCTGTTTTTT. This sequence encodes CASSETLAGGTGELFF. The chain joins TRBV9 to TRBJ2-2; 11 bases map to TRBD2. The CDR3 sequence is 16 residues long. V lost 3 bases, J lost 4 bases, and 5 bases stayed unmatched. The V gene's germline CDR1 is SGDLS and CDR2 YYNGEE.

This chain links TRBV6-2 or TRBV6-3 with TRBJ2-2; D not certain. The germline V gene has CDR1 MNHEY and CDR2 SVGEGT. The CDR3 sequence is 15 residues long. Trimming stripped 1 base from V and 6 bases from J, with 12 bases between. In nucleotides, the CDR3 is TGTGCCAGCAGTTACTTCCGGCAGAGCCCCGGGGAGCTGTTTTTT. Translated: CASSYFRQSPGELFF.

This chain's CDR3 is CASSIGQGAIYEQFF. The CDR3 DNA is TGTGCCAGTAGTATAGGGCAGGGGGCGATTTATGAGCAGTTCTTC. The J gene is TRBJ2-1, the V gene TRBV19, with TRBD1 identical over 8 bases. Unmatched junction bases numbered 7, after V lost 1 base and J lost 8 bases. This CDR3 is built from 15 residues. The germline V gene encodes CDR1 LNHDA and CDR2 SQIVND (reference sequence).

Concerning this clone itself: The same CDR3 can be traced to other DNA sequences in this sample. The chain combines TRBV19 with TRBJ1-5; D gene ambiguous. Per germline, CDR1 LNHDA and CDR2 SQIVND (reference sequence). There are 12 residues in the CDR3. Trimming removed 6 bases from V and 2 bases from J, with 5 bases in between. DNA for the CDR3: TGTGCCAGTAGGACGGGCAATCAGCCCCAGCATTTT. This sequence encodes CASRTGNQPQHF. The variable domain in full, with the rest retrieved from reference TRBV19 and TRBJ1-5, is DGGITQSPKYLFRKEGQNVTLSCEQNLNHDAMYWYRQDPGQGLRLIYYSQIVNDFQKGDIAEGYSVSREKKESFPLTVTSAQKNPTAFYLCASRTGNQPQHFGDGTRLSIL.

The CDR3 DNA is TGTGCCACCAGCAGAGATGGATCTTGGGACAGTGGCTACGAGCAGTACTTC. This translates into CATSRDGSWDSGYEQYF. This chain links TRBV15 with TRBJ2-7, with 7 nucleotides matching TRBD1. With V trimmed by 0 bases and J by 3 bases, 11 bases remained unmatched. CDR3 length equals 17 residues. The germline V gene encodes CDR1 LNHNV and CDR2 YYDKDF (reference sequence). The entire variable domain, with the rest obtained from reference TRBV15 and TRBJ2-7, is as follows: DAMVIQNPRYQVTQFGKPVTLSCSQTLNHNVMYWYQQKSSQAPKLLFHYYDKDFNNEADTPDNFQSRRPNTSFCFLDIRSPGLGDTAMYLCATSRDGSWDSGYEQYFGPGTRLTVT.

The chain couples TRBV29-1 to TRBJ1-2; D perhaps matches TRBD1 (5 bases). CDR1 and CDR2 (germline): SQVTM, ANQGSEA. Trimming pared 4 bases from V and 1 base from J, leaving 10 bases between. The length of the CDR3 is 13 residues. CDR3 protein: CSVGGRVNYGYTF. CDR3 nucleotide sequence: TGCAGCGTTGGGGGCAGAGTTAACTATGGCTACACCTTC.

The chain is built from TRBV27 and TRBJ2-3, with D possibly being TRBD2 (6 bases). Germline assignment: CDR1 MNHEY and CDR2 SMNVEV (reference sequence). The germline V and J ends were trimmed by 3 bases and 2 bases, with 12 bases remaining between them. The CDR3 has 15 amino acids. The CDR3 spells CASSFREWATDTQYF. The CDR3 DNA sequence: TGTGCCAGCAGTTTCCGGGAGTGGGCCACAGATACGCAGTATTTT.

The chain links TRBV14 to TRBJ1-1, with D hard to call. The germline V gene encodes CDR1 SGHDN and CDR2 FVKESK. The V and J ends lost 1 base and 11 bases respectively, with 17 bases between them. This CDR3 has 14 residues. The CDR3 sequence is CASSQGWRPAGAFF. CDR3 in DNA: TGTGCCAGCAGCCAAGGGTGGAGGCCCGCCGGCGCTTTCTTT.

The V and J genes are TRBV5-4 and TRBJ2-7, with TRBD2 matching 14 bases. The V gene end was trimmed by 4 bases and the J gene end by 4 bases; junction bases not matched to a gene: 4. Germline V gene lookup returns CDR1 SGHNT and CDR2 YYREEE (reference sequence). The CDR3 runs to 15 residues. CDR3 in amino acids: CASSTGTSGRYEQYF. In DNA form, the CDR3 reads TGTGCCAGCAGCACCGGGACTAGCGGGAGATACGAGCAGTACTTC.

The chain recombines TRBV18 with TRBJ2-2, with D unclear. V was trimmed by 1 base and J by 2 bases, leaving 11 bases between them. This CDR3 region has 16 residues. Germline lookup yields CDR1 KGHSH and CDR2 LQKENI. The CDR3 bases are TGTGCCAGCTCACCACGGTTGGCAGCAAACACCGGGGAGCTGTTTTTT. Translating gives CASSPRLAANTGELFF.

The chain joins TRBV12-5 to TRBJ2-3; possible D gene TRBD2, 6 bases. V was pared by 3 bases and J by 0 bases, with 7 bases between. The CDR3 is 14 residues long. CDR1 and CDR2 from the germline V gene are LGHNT and FRNRAP. Here the CDR3 DNA reads TGTGCTAGTGGTTTCAGCGGGAGCACAGATACGCAGTATTTT. Protein sequence: CASGFSGSTDTQYF.

The CDR3 loop is CASSLSGNSPLHF. CDR3 nucleotide sequence: TGTGCCAGCAGTTTATCTGGCAATTCACCCCTCCACTTT. The chain employs TRBV27 and TRBJ1-6; no reliable D call. Germline lookup yields CDR1 MNHEY and CDR2 SMNVEV (reference sequence). The V end was cut by 0 bases, the J end by 7 bases, with 4 bases between. CDR3 length: 13 amino acids.

The chain couples TRBV12-5 to TRBJ1-5; D gene unclear. The CDR3 covers 13 residues. V gave up 5 bases and J gave up 1 base, with 6 bases separating them. Germline values: CDR1 LGHNT, CDR2 FRNRAP. CDR3 residues: CASGPDSNQPQHF. The CDR3, as DNA: TGTGCTAGTGGTCCTGACAGCAATCAGCCCCAGCATTTT. The whole variable domain, remainder taken from reference TRBV12-5 and TRBJ1-5, is DARVTQTPRHKVTEMGQEVTMRCQPILGHNTVFWYRQTMMQGLELLAYFRNRAPLDDSGMPKDRFSAEMPDATLATLKIQPSEPRDSAVYFCASGPDSNQPQHFGDGTRLSIL.

This chain uses TRBV5-1 with TRBJ2-2; TRBD2 agrees at 8 bases. CDR3 size: 13 residues. V was pared by 7 bases and J by 6 bases, with 5 bases of the junction left unmatched. The germline gives CDR1 SGHRS, CDR2 YFSETQ. CDR3 loop: CASGGLGAGELFF. For the CDR3, the DNA is TGCGCCAGCGGGGGACTAGGGGCCGGGGAGCTGTTTTTT.

The CDR3 reads CASSRRLLVDNNEQFF. The DNA for the CDR3 is TGTGCCAGCAGCCGGCGACTACTCGTGGATAACAATGAGCAGTTCTTC. The chain is built from TRBV14 and TRBJ2-1; tentatively, D is TRBD2 (5 bases). The germline V gene has CDR1 SGHDN and CDR2 FVKESK. The ends were cut back, 4 bases at V and 5 bases at J, with 18 bases in the middle. The CDR3 is 16 amino acids.

This chain uses TRBV5-1 with TRBJ2-5; 8 positions match TRBD1. This CDR3 is built from 14 residues. Germline V gene data show CDR1 as SGHRS and CDR2 as YFSETQ. After removal of 4 bases from V and 5 bases from J, the junction contained 7 bases not matched to a gene. CDR3 sequence reads: CASSAGGRGETQYF. The CDR3 nucleotides read TGCGCCAGCAGCGCAGGGGGCCGTGGGGAGACCCAGTACTTC.

V is TRBV9 and J is TRBJ2-7, with D tentatively TRBD2 (5 bases). The CDR3 spans 14 residues. Germline V gene data show CDR1 as SGDLS and CDR2 as YYNGEE. V was cut by 0 bases and J by 0 bases, with 7 bases left in between. The CDR3 bases are TGTGCCAGCAGCGTAGTTCGGGGCTCCTACGAGCAGTACTTC. This sequence encodes CASSVVRGSYEQYF.

The chain couples TRBV30 to TRBJ1-2; no clear D gene. V was shortened by 3 bases and J by 8 bases, with 16 bases between the two germline ends. The germline V gene has CDR1 GTSNPN and CDR2 SVGIG (reference sequence). The CDR3 is made up of 13 amino acids. CDR3 amino acids: CAWRSQTQRGYTF. For the CDR3, the DNA is TGTGCCTGGAGAAGTCAGACTCAGAGAGGCTACACCTTC.

The gene calls are TRBV2 and TRBJ2-5; D is unresolved. Germline-derived CDR1 and CDR2 are SNHLY and FYNNEI. This CDR3 spans 16 amino acids. V lost 6 bases and J 1 base, leaving 18 bases between the germline ends. The CDR3, as DNA: TGTGCCAGCAGCAAAATGAGGACGCGCCCCCAAGAGACCCAGTACTTC. Translated, it gives CASSKMRTRPQETQYF.

The genes are TRBV15 and TRBJ2-3, with 10 nucleotides matching TRBD2. J gave up 3 bases and V 2 bases, and 8 bases lay outside the gene matches. The CDR3 consists of 17 residues. The germline V gene has CDR1 LNHNV and CDR2 YYDKDF (reference sequence). The CDR3 sequence: CATSRTRTSGATDTQYF. CDR3 sequence (DNA): TGTGCCACCAGCAGAACCCGGACTAGCGGCGCGACAGATACGCAGTATTTT.

The genes are TRBV11-2 and TRBJ2-7; TRBD2 aligns across 11 bases. V dropped 4 bases and J dropped 2; count of bases not matched to a gene: 4. The CDR3 runs to 15 residues. Germline lookup yields CDR1 SGHAT and CDR2 FQNNGV. The chain's CDR3 is CASSWTSGRAYEQYF. In DNA form, the CDR3 reads TGTGCCAGCAGCTGGACTAGCGGGCGGGCCTACGAGCAGTACTTC.

This chain links TRBV10-3 with TRBJ1-5; D may be TRBD1 (6 bases). This CDR3 has 16 residues. Trimming removed 2 bases from V and 3 bases from J, with 14 bases in between. The V gene's germline CDR1 is ENHRY and CDR2 SYGVKD. CDR3 coding DNA: TGTGCCATCAGTGAGGGGGGGCGTTTCCCCAATCAGCCCCAGCATTTT. The encoded protein is CAISEGGRFPNQPQHF.

This clone was detected only a few times. The genes are TRBV19 and TRBJ2-3; 9 bases line up with TRBD1. The J segment lost 1 base and the V segment lost 8 bases, leaving 7 bases of the junction unmatched. CDR1 LNHDA and CDR2 SQIVND come from the germline V gene (reference sequence). This CDR3 has 15 amino acids. The CDR3 region is CASRTDRGGTDTQYF. The CDR3 coding sequence is TGTGCCAGTCGTACGGACAGGGGTGGCACAGATACGCAGTATTTT.